This TCR beta chain derives from a study of blood T cell repertoires in COVID-19. On the study more broadly: COVID-19 samples collected from the United States, Italy and Spain covered acute and convalescent phases. From T cells, B-cell-depleted T cells, or PBMCs came the material, which was cDNA or gDNA.

Trimming at V came to 4 bases and at J to 3 bases, leaving 14 bases not matched to a gene. Looked up from germline, CDR1 is LGHNA and CDR2 is YSLEER. The CDR3 extends over 17 amino acids. Authors' data handling: Using reference gene primer amplification, nucleated cell counts were estimated. The repertoire was sequenced with immunoSEQ multiplex PCR; TCRdb's copy has only in-frame clones and lacks some. V, J and clone size are those of that table, while D and trimming were read from the DNA. The sample includes 70,000 to 100,000 clones, more than 70% of them seen just once. This TCR derives from a woman of 80 years or more with active COVID-19. The chain carries TRBV4-3 and TRBJ2-5; TRBD2 matches at 7 bases. Source material: peripheral blood. CDR3 DNA: TGCGCCAGCAGCCCCCGGGGGGACTCGGGGGTAAAAGAGACCCAGTACTTC. Translating gives CASSPRGDSGVKETQYF.